Shown below are 24 T cell receptor beta chains from a single sample sequenced in a study of T cell clonotyping in hematopoietic cell transplantation. Time point reported: recipient sample about 28 days before transplant, after cytoreduction. Libraries were prepared by immunoSEQ multiplex PCR; TCRdb keeps only in-frame clonotypes and omits some of them. The table includes roughly 9,300 clones, around 90% detected once. The sample here was peripheral blood mononuclear cells, taken before stem cell transplant. The source is a woman aged 45-60 years with chronic myeloid leukemia. Some clones in this sample may be carry-over from other donors' samples.

V and J are TRBV11-1 and TRBJ2-7; D not resolved. There are 17 residues in the CDR3. CDR1 is SGHAT and CDR2 is FQDESV in the germline V gene (reference sequence). V was shortened by 3 bases and J by 6 bases, with 24 bases between the two germline ends. CDR3 sequence (DNA): TGTGCCAGCAGCTTTAGCCTGACCGGAGTAACCCCCGGCGAGCAGTACTTC. This gives the protein CASSFSLTGVTPGEQYF.

This sequence joins TRBV28 and TRBJ1-4, with 8 bases matching TRBD1. The junction had 11 bases not matched to a gene; V was cut back by 4 bases and J by 7 bases. From germline, CDR1 is MDHEN and CDR2 SYDVKM. CDR3 length: 16 amino acids. CDR3 region: CASSYRDRFFFEKLFF. The CDR3 DNA reads TGTGCCAGCAGTTACCGGGACAGGTTTTTTTTTGAAAAACTGTTTTTT.

V and J are TRBV7-2 and TRBJ2-2, with 8 bases aligning to TRBD2. The V segment lost 7 bases and the J segment 0 bases; nucleotides outside the gene matches: 7. This CDR3 has 16 residues. Germline V gene sequence: CDR1 SGHTA, CDR2 FQGNSA. The CDR3 nucleotides are TGTGCCAGCAACCCCGGACTAGCAGCGAACACCGGGGAGCTGTTTTTT. Protein product: CASNPGLAANTGELFF.

This clone was seen a handful of times. V is TRBV5-1 and J is TRBJ2-7, with 7 bases identical to TRBD1. The ends lost 4 bases at V and 6 bases at J; junction bases unmatched: 10. This CDR3 has 14 amino acids. From germline, CDR1 is SGHRS and CDR2 YFSETQ. DNA of the CDR3: TGCGCCAGCAGCCGGCTGGGACAGTTAAGCGAGCAGTACTTC. Its translation: CASSRLGQLSEQYF.

The V and J genes are TRBV7-2 and TRBJ2-1; D possibly corresponds to TRBD2 (6 bases). The V end lost 4 bases, the J end lost 4 bases, and 14 bases lay between the germline ends. The germline gives CDR1 SGHTA, CDR2 FQGNSA. The CDR3 loop spans 15 amino acids. In DNA, the CDR3 is TGTGCCAGCAGCTCCGACCGAGGAGGGTACAATGAGCAGTTCTTC. Translation gives CASSSDRGGYNEQFF.

The chain combines TRBV10-3 with TRBJ2-5, with 9 bases fitting TRBD1. Germline assignment: CDR1 ENHRY and CDR2 SYGVKD. Trimming cost V 4 bases and J 4 bases; bases outside gene matches: 4. The CDR3 covers 14 residues. The CDR3 here is CAISAGQGRETQYF. CDR3 bases: TGTGCCATCAGTGCCGGACAGGGGCGAGAGACCCAGTACTTC.

J is TRBJ1-1 and V is TRBV15; D is ambiguous. CDR3 size: 15 residues. Germline CDR1 is LNHNV and CDR2 is YYDKDF (reference sequence). V was clipped by 0 bases and J by 0 bases, with 8 bases between them. CDR3 nucleotides: TGTGCCACCAGCAGAGATGACCGCATGAACACTGAAGCTTTCTTT. Translated: CATSRDDRMNTEAFF.

V is TRBV7-9 and J is TRBJ2-6, with 11 bases aligning to TRBD1. The V gene end was trimmed by 4 bases and the J gene end by 2 bases; junction bases not matched to a gene: 7. This CDR3 region has 18 residues. CDR1 and CDR2 from the germline V gene are SEHNR and FQNEAQ (reference sequence). CDR3 residues: CASSSYLGQGAGANVLTF. As DNA, the CDR3 is TGTGCCAGCAGCTCCTACCTGGGACAGGGGGCTGGGGCCAACGTCCTGACTTTC. Full variable domain (remainder filled in from reference TRBV7-9 and TRBJ2-6): DTGVSQNPRHKITKRGQNVTFRCDPISEHNRLYWYRQTLGQGPEFLTYFQNEAQLEKSRLLSDRFSAERPKGSFSTLEIQRTEQGDSAMYLCASSSYLGQGAGANVLTFGAGSRLTVL.

V is TRBV28 and J is TRBJ2-7, with 9 bases that match TRBD1. This CDR3 has 16 amino acids. Germline V CDR1 and CDR2: MDHEN, SYDVKM. Unmatched junction bases numbered 8, after V lost 2 bases and J lost 3 bases. CDR3 sequence (DNA): TGTGCCAGCAGTTTACCACGGACAGGGGTGGGCTACGAGCAGTACTTC. Residues: CASSLPRTGVGYEQYF.

This clone ranks as large. This sequence joins TRBV7-2 and TRBJ2-7, with a possible D match to TRBD2 (6 bases). Trimming pared 1 base from V and 7 bases from J, leaving 14 bases between. Germline V gene sequence: CDR1 SGHTA, CDR2 FQGNSA. The CDR3 contains 14 residues. Here the CDR3 reads CASSLVGGTREQYF. CDR3 nucleotides: TGTGCCAGCAGCTTAGTGGGCGGGACCCGGGAGCAGTACTTC. The full variable domain, rest sourced from reference TRBV7-2 and TRBJ2-7, is GAGVSQSPSNKVTEKGKDVELRCDPISGHTALYWYRQSLGQGLEFLIYFQGNSAPDKSGLPSDRFSAERTGGSVSTLTIQRTQQEDSAVYLCASSLVGGTREQYFGPGTRLTVT.

This chain connects TRBV28 to TRBJ1-5; 8 bases match TRBD1. Germline CDR1 and CDR2: MDHEN and SYDVKM. The CDR3 runs to 16 residues. With 2 bases clipped from V and 5 bases from J, the junction kept 8 bases outside the gene matches. The CDR3 protein is CASSLEAGTGYQPQHF. The CDR3 region has the DNA TGTGCCAGCAGTTTAGAGGCGGGGACAGGATATCAGCCCCAGCATTTT.

The chain combines TRBV27 with TRBJ2-2, with D unclear. The V gene lost 5 bases and the J gene lost 0 bases, with 4 bases spanning the gap. The CDR3 covers 13 residues. Germline V gene sequence: CDR1 MNHEY, CDR2 SMNVEV (reference sequence). The CDR3 nucleotides are TGTGCCAGCAGTGACGCGAACACCGGGGAGCTGTTTTTT. Translated, it gives CASSDANTGELFF.

The chain recombines TRBV6-1 with TRBJ2-1, with TRBD2 matching 9 bases. Looked up from germline, CDR1 is MNHNS and CDR2 is SASEGT. The V and J ends lost 4 bases and 2 bases, in that order; junction bases with no gene match: 15. This CDR3 spans 19 amino acids. The CDR3 DNA reads TGTGCCAGCAGTGTCGGGGTCGCGGGAGGGCCGATAACCTACAATGAGCAGTTCTTC. Amino acids: CASSVGVAGGPITYNEQFF.

The chain is built from TRBV18 and TRBJ2-7; D is ambiguous. This CDR3 region has 13 residues. V lost 2 bases to trimming and J lost 2 bases, with 7 bases between them. The germline CDR1 and CDR2 sequences are KGHSH and LQKENI. This CDR3 is CASSPRQTYEQYF. The CDR3 DNA sequence: TGTGCCAGCTCACCAAGGCAAACCTACGAGCAGTACTTC.

J is TRBJ1-1 and V is TRBV28; D is undetermined. The V gene's germline CDR1 is MDHEN and CDR2 SYDVKM. Between the trimmed V and J ends, which lost 7 bases and 3 bases, there was a span of 12 bases. The CDR3 runs to 13 residues. CDR3 amino acids: CASNAVVDTEAFF. The DNA for the CDR3 is TGTGCCAGCAACGCGGTTGTGGACACTGAAGCTTTCTTT.

This chain links TRBV5-1 with TRBJ2-7; D gene uncertain. The CDR3 sequence is 13 residues long. The ends were cut back, 5 bases at V and 4 bases at J, with 13 bases in the middle. Germline CDR1 reads SGHRS; CDR2 reads YFSETQ. The CDR3 reads CASRATGRYEQYF. The CDR3 nucleotides read TGCGCCAGCAGGGCGACCGGACGATACGAGCAGTACTTC.

This clone was seen just once. This chain uses TRBV19 with TRBJ2-3; a possible D gene is TRBD2 (6 bases). Germline V CDR1 and CDR2: LNHDA, SQIVND (reference sequence). V dropped 1 base and J dropped 3 bases, with 8 bases sitting between them. The CDR3 spans 14 residues. The CDR3 here is CASSIAGETDTQYF. In DNA form, the CDR3 reads TGTGCCAGTAGTATAGCGGGAGAGACAGATACGCAGTATTTT. The full variable domain, with the rest looked up from reference TRBV19 and TRBJ2-3, is DGGITQSPKYLFRKEGQNVTLSCEQNLNHDAMYWYRQDPGQGLRLIYYSQIVNDFQKGDIAEGYSVSREKKESFPLTVTSAQKNPTAFYLCASSIAGETDTQYFGPGTRLTVL.

This chain connects TRBV5-6 to TRBJ2-5; TRBD2 is a possible D gene (5 bases). Germline loops: CDR1 SGHDT, CDR2 YYEEEE. The CDR3 runs 15 residues. Trimming cost V 3 bases and J 4 bases, with 16 bases left between them. CDR3 in amino acids: CASSSKLARGETQYF. The DNA of the CDR3 is TGTGCCAGCAGCTCGAAGCTAGCCCGGGGAGAGACCCAGTACTTC.

J is TRBJ1-1 and V is TRBV11-2, with D unresolved. Germline CDR1 reads SGHAT; CDR2 reads FQNNGV. V shed 5 bases and J shed 12 bases, with 13 bases lying between them. The CDR3 is made up of 11 amino acids. The DNA of the CDR3 is TGTGCCAGCAGCCAAAGTAGAGGACCTTTCTTT. It encodes CASSQSRGPFF. Using reference TRBV11-2 and TRBJ1-1 for the parts outside the CDR3, the full variable domain is EAGVAQSPRYKIIEKRQSVAFWCNPISGHATLYWYQQILGQGPKLLIQFQNNGVVDDSQLPKDRFSAERLKGVDSTLKIQPAKLEDSAVYLCASSQSRGPFFGQGTRLTVV.

Regarding this clone: At one end, the junction sequence differs from germline, possibly due to a read error. The chain couples TRBV9 to TRBJ2-1; D possibly corresponds to TRBD1 (5 bases). CDR3 length equals 15 residues. CDR1 and CDR2 from the germline V gene are SGDLS and YYNGEE. The CDR3 nucleotides are TGTGCCAGCACACCTCAGGGTAACAGCTACAATAAGCAGTTCTTC. Translation gives CASTPQGNSYNKQFF.

V is TRBV11-2 and J is TRBJ1-2; 8 bases line up with TRBD1. After removal of 4 bases from V and 1 base from J, the junction contained 8 bases not matched to a gene. Germline V gene data show CDR1 as SGHAT and CDR2 as FQNNGV. This CDR3 has 16 amino acids. The chain's CDR3 is CASSSPGGANNYGYTF. The CDR3 DNA reads as TGTGCCAGCAGCTCTCCAGGGGGCGCGAATAACTATGGCTACACCTTC.

This chain links TRBV2 with TRBJ2-7; D perhaps matches TRBD1 (5 bases). Per the germline V gene, CDR1 is SNHLY and CDR2 is FYNNEI. V gave up 7 bases and J gave up 0 bases, with 16 bases separating them. This CDR3 contains 15 residues. CDR3 region: CASKPRQTSSYEQYF. In DNA form, the CDR3 reads TGTGCCAGCAAGCCCCGACAGACTTCCTCCTACGAGCAGTACTTC.

This chain connects TRBV5-4 to TRBJ2-1; TRBD1 agrees at 8 bases. V shed 6 bases, J shed 3 bases, and the junction held 5 bases outside the gene matches. Germline-derived CDR1 and CDR2 are SGHNT and YYREEE (reference sequence). The CDR3 has 14 amino acids. The CDR3 here is CASNRDRSYNEQFF. In DNA form, the CDR3 reads TGTGCCAGCAACAGGGACAGGAGCTACAATGAGCAGTTCTTC.

The V call is TRBV6-5, the J call TRBJ1-3; a weak D match, TRBD1 (6 bases). The CDR3 is made up of 15 amino acids. Germline V gene lookup returns CDR1 MNHEY and CDR2 SVGAGI. The V and J ends lost 6 bases and 0 bases respectively, with 12 bases between them. In DNA form, the CDR3 reads TGTGCCAGCAGAATCGACAGGTCCTCTGGAAACACCATATATTTT. This encodes CASRIDRSSGNTIYF.